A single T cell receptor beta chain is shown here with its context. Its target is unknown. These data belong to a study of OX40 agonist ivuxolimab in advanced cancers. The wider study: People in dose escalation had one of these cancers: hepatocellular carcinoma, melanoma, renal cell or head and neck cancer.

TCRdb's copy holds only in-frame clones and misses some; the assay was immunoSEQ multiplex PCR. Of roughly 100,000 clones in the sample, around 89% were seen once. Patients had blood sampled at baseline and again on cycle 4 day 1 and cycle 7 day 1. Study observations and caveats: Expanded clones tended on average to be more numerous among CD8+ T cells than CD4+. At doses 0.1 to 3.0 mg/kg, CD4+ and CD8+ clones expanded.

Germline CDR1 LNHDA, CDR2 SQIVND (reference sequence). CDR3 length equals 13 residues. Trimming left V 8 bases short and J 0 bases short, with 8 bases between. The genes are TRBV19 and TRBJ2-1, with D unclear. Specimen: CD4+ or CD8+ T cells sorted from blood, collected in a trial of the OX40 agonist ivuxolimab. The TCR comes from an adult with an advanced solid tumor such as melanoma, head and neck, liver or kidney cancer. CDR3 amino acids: CASAVSSYNEQFF. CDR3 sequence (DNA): TGTGCCAGTGCGGTGAGCTCCTACAATGAGCAGTTCTTC.